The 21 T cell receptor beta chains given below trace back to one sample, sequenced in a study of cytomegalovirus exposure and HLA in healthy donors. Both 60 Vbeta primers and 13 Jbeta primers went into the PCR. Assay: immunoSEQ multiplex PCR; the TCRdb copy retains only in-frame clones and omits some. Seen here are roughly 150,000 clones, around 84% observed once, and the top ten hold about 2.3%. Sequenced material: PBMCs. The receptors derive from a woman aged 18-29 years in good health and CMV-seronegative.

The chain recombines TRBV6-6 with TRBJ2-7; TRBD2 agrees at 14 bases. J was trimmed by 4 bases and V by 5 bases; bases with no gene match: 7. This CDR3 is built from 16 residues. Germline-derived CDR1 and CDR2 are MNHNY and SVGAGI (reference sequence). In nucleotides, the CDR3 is TGTGCCAGCAGTAAAACGACTAGCGGGAGGGTTTACGAGCAGTACTTC. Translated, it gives CASSKTTSGRVYEQYF.

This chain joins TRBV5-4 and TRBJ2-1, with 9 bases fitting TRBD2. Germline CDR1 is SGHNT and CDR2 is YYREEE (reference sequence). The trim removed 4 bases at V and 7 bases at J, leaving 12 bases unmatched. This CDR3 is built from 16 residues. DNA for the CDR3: TGTGCCAGCAGCACCGCCGAACTGGGACTAGCAAATGAGCAGTTCTTC. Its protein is CASSTAELGLANEQFF.

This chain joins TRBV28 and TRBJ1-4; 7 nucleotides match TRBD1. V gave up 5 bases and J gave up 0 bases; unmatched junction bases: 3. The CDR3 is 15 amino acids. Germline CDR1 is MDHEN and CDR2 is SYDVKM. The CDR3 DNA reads TGTGCCAGCAGTCCCGACAGGGCAACTAATGAAAAACTGTTTTTT. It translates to CASSPDRATNEKLFF.

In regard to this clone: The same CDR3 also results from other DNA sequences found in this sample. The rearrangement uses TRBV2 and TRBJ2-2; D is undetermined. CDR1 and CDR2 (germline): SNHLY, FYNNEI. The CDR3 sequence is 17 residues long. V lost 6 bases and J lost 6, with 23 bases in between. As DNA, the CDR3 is TGTGCCAGCAGCGTCCTCTTTAGGCGCGGATTCTCCGGGGAGCTGTTTTTT. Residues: CASSVLFRRGFSGELFF.

The CDR3, as DNA: TGTGCCACCAGCGGACGACAGGGCCCGTTGCCATCCTACGAGCAGTACTTC. This codes for CATSGRQGPLPSYEQYF. This chain connects TRBV15 to TRBJ2-7; 7 bases agree with TRBD1. Losses at the gene ends were 5 bases for V and 1 base for J; bases not matched to a gene: 14. The CDR3 loop spans 17 amino acids. CDR1 and CDR2 (germline): LNHNV, YYDKDF (reference sequence).

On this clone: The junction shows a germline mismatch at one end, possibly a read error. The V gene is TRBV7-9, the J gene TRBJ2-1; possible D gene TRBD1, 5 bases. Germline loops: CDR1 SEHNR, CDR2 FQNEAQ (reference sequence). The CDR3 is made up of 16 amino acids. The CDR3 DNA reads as TGTTCCAGCAGCTTAGATCCAGGGATGGCTTACAATGAGCAGTTCTTC. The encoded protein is CSSSLDPGMAYNEQFF.

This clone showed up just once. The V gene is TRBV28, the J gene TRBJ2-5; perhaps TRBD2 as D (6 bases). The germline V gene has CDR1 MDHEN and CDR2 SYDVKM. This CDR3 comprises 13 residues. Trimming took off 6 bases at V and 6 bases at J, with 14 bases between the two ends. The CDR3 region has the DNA TGTGCCAGCAGCCCTCCGACTAGTCAGACCCAGTACTTC. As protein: CASSPPTSQTQYF.

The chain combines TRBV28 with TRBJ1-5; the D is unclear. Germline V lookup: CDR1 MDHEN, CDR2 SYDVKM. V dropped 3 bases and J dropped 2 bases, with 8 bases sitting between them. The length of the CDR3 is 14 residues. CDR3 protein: CASSLLYGNQPQHF. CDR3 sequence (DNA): TGTGCCAGCAGTTTGCTCTACGGCAATCAGCCCCAGCATTTT.

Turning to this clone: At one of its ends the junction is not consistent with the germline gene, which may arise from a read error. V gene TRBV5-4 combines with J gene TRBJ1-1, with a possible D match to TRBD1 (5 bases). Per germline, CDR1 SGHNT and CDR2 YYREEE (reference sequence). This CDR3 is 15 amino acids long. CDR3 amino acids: CASSQDGAGHTEAFF. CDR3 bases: TGCGCCAGCAGCCAAGATGGGGCCGGACACACTGAAGCTTTCTTT. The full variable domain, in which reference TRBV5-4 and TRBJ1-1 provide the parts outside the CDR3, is ETGVTQSPTHLIKTRGQQVTLRCSSQSGHNTVSWYQQALGQGPQFIFQYYREEENGRGNFPPRFSGLQFPNYSSELNVNALELDDSALYLCASSQDGAGHTEAFFGQGTRLTVV.

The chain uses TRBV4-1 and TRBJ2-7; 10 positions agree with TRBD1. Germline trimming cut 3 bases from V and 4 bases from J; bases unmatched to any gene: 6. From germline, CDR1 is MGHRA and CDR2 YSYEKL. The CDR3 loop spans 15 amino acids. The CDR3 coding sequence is TGCGCCAGCAGCCAGGGGACAGGGGAGGGGTACGAGCAGTACTTC. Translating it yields CASSQGTGEGYEQYF.

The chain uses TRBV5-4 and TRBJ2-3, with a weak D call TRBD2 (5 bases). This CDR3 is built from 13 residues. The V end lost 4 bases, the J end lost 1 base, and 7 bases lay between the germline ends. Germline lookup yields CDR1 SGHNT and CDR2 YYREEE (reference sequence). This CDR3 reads CASSRRGTDTQYF. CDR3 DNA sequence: TGTGCCAGCAGCCGGCGGGGCACAGATACGCAGTATTTT.

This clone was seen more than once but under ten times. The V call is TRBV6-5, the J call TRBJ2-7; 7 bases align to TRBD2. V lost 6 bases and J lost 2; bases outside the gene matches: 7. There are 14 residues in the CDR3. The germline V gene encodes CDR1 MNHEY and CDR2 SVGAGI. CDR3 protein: CASSQSGTTYEQYF. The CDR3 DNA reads TGTGCCAGCAGCCAGAGCGGGACCACCTACGAGCAGTACTTC.

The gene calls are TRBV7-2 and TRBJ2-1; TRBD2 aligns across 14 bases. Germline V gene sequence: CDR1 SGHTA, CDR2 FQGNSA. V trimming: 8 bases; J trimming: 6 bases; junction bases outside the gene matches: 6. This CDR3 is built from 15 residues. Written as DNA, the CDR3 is TGTGCCAGCTTACGACTAGCGGGAGGGGTCAATGAGCAGTTCTTC. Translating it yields CASLRLAGGVNEQFF.

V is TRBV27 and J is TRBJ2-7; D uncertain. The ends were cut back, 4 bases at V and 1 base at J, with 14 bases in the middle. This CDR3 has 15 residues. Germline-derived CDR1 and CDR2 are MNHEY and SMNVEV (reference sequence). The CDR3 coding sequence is TGTGCCAGCAGTTATACAGCTCGTGCATCCTACGAGCAGTACTTC. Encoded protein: CASSYTARASYEQYF.

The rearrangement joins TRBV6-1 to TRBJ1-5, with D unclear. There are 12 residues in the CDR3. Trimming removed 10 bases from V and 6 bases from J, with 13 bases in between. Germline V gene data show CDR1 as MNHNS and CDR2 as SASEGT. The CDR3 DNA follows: TGTGCCACCCTCCAGGCAAGTCAGCCCCAGCATTTT. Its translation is CATLQASQPQHF.

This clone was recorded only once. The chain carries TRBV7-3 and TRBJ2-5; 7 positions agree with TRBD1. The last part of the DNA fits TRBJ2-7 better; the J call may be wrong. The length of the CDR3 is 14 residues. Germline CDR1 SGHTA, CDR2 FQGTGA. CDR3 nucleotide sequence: TGTGCCAGCAGCTCATACAGGGGTCCCTACGAGCAGTACTTC. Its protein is CASSSYRGPYEQYF.

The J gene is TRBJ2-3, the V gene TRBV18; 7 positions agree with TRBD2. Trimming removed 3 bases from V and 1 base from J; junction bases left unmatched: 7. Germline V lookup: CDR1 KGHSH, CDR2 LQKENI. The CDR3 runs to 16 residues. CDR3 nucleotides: TGTGCCAGCTCACCTGTATCGGGAGGTCGCACAGATACGCAGTATTTT. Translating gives CASSPVSGGRTDTQYF.

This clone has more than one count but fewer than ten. The CDR3 sequence: CASRPAGGNTIYF. The CDR3 nucleotides read TGTGCCAGCAGGCCGGCGGGAGGAAACACCATATATTTT. This sequence joins TRBV7-9 and TRBJ1-3, with no clear D. The CDR3 has 13 residues. V was pared by 6 bases and J by 4 bases, with 10 bases between. Germline V gene lookup returns CDR1 SEHNR and CDR2 FQNEAQ (reference sequence).

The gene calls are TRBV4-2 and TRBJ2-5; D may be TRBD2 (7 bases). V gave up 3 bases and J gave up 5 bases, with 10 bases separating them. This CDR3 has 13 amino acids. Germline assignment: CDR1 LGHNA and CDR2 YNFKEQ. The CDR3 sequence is CASSHRGAETQYF. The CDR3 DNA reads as TGTGCCAGCAGCCATCGGGGGGCCGAGACCCAGTACTTC.

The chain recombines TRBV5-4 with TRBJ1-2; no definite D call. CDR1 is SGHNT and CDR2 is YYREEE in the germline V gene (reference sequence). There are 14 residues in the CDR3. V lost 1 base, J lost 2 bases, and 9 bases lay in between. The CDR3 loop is CASSLPAENYGYTF. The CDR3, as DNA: TGTGCCAGCAGCTTGCCTGCGGAAAACTATGGCTACACCTTC. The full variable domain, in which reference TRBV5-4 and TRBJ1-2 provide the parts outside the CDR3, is ETGVTQSPTHLIKTRGQQVTLRCSSQSGHNTVSWYQQALGQGPQFIFQYYREEENGRGNFPPRFSGLQFPNYSSELNVNALELDDSALYLCASSLPAENYGYTFGSGTRLTVV.

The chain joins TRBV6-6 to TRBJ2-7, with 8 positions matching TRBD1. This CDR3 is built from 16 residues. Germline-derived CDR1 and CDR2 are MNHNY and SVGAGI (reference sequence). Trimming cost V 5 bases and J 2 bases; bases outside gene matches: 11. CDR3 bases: TGTGCCAGCAGTACAGGGGGGACCCAGGACCCCTACGAGCAGTACTTC. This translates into CASSTGGTQDPYEQYF.